Presented here are 6 T cell receptor beta chains from one specimen sequenced in a study of T cell repertoires in cytomegalovirus infection. TCRdb reanalysed the reads using MiXCR and keeps one entry per CDR3 protein. Here the sample spans roughly 990,000 distinct CDR3 sequences, around a third being singletons. No antigen has been assigned to these receptors. This sample comprised cultured CD8+ T cells from PBMCs, obtained from culture after CMV antigen stimulation. These receptors were collected from a human donor in good health (CMV status not recorded). Some clones in this sample may be carry-over from other donors' samples.

This clonotype was detected a few times. The genes are TRBV7-9 and TRBJ2-7; TRBD1 matches 11 bases. Germline CDR1 SEHNR, CDR2 FQNEAQ (reference sequence). CDR3 length: 17 amino acids. Germline trimming cut 4 bases from V and 5 bases from J; bases unmatched to any gene: 13. In DNA, the CDR3 is TGTGCCAGCAGCTCGGGACAGGGGGAATTTCTCAGGGACGAGCAGTACGTC. It encodes CASSSGQGEFLRDEQYV.

This clonotype was detected only a few times. This chain links TRBV6-1 with TRBJ2-5; no clear D gene. Per the germline V gene, CDR1 is MNHNS and CDR2 is SASEGT. V lost 1 base to trimming and J lost 2 bases, with 5 bases between them. This CDR3 region has 13 residues. CDR3 in DNA: TGTGCCAGCAGTGAAGTCGGACAAGAGACCCAGTACTTC. Protein: CASSEVGQETQYF.

This chain connects TRBV4-2 to TRBJ2-1; 11 bases align to TRBD2. CDR3 length: 15 residues. V trimming: 2 bases; J trimming: 6 bases; junction bases outside the gene matches: 3. The germline V gene has CDR1 LGHNA and CDR2 YNFKEQ. The CDR3 DNA is TGTGCCAGCAGCCAACGACTAGCGGGACCCAATGAGCAGTTCTTC. It translates to CASSQRLAGPNEQFF.

The rearrangement uses TRBV9 and TRBJ2-5, with D tentatively TRBD1 (7 bases). The germline V and J ends were trimmed by 6 bases and 4 bases, with 19 bases remaining between them. The V gene's germline CDR1 is SGDLS and CDR2 YYNGEE. The CDR3 loop spans 15 amino acids. Written as DNA, the CDR3 is TGTGCCAGCAACGAGGGCGGGACAGAGAGAGAGACCCAGTACTTC. This translates into CASNEGGTERETQYF.

This clonotype has only a few counts. The chain links TRBV5-5 to TRBJ2-7; 7 nucleotides line up with TRBD1. The germline gives CDR1 SGHKS, CDR2 YYEKEE (reference sequence). CDR3 length: 14 amino acids. V trimming: 3 bases; J trimming: 5 bases; junction bases outside the gene matches: 8. CDR3 bases: TGTGCCAGCAGCTCTCAACAGGGGTTGGACGAGCAGTACTTC. Protein: CASSSQQGLDEQYF.

This clonotype was seen a few times. The rearrangement links TRBV7-9 to TRBJ2-2; D is ambiguous. The germline V gene has CDR1 SEHNR and CDR2 FQNEAQ (reference sequence). The ends were cut back, 4 bases at V and 2 bases at J, with 11 bases in the middle. The CDR3 extends over 15 amino acids. The CDR3 here is CASSSPLDNTGELFF. The CDR3 DNA sequence: TGTGCCAGCAGCTCGCCCTTGGATAACACCGGGGAGCTGTTTTTT.